This is a list of T cell receptor beta chains from one sample in a study of CD8+CD57+ T cells in acquired aplastic anemia. TCRdb re-called the reads with MiXCR, one entry per CDR3 protein. The sample includes under 200,000 distinct CDR3 sequences, roughly 48% of them seen just once. The sequenced sample was sorted CD4+, CD8+, or CD8+CD57+ T cells (not recorded which) from PBMCs. The receptor set was obtained from a human donor with aplastic anemia. Both conserved end residues are part of each CDR3. A D gene is named only where the DNA matches it firmly. Rows may omit the clone size; those that give it use once, few, many or a size class.

d_gene	abundance	j_gene	v_gene	CDR3aa	CDR3nt
NA	few	TRBJ2-7	TRBV28	CASSFAGTRSSYEQYF	TGTGCCAGCAGTTTCGCCGGGACGCGGAGCTCCTACGAGCAGTACTTC
NA	many	TRBJ2-1	TRBV12-3/TRBV12-4	CASRPLGSGSEQFF	TGTGCCAGCAGGCCCCTCGGTTCGGGCAGTGAGCAGTTCTTC
NA	many	TRBJ2-1	TRBV9	CASSVSGSYNEQFF	TGTGCCAGCAGCGTCTCCGGGTCCTACAATGAGCAGTTCTTC
NA	NA	TRBJ1-5	TRBV20-1	CSASIRGSQPQHF	TGCAGTGCTAGTATACGGGGGTCTCAGCCCCAGCATTTT
TRBD1	NA	TRBJ1-1	TRBV19	CASSVTGNAFF	TGTGCCAGTAGTGTGACAGGGAACGCTTTCTTT
NA	NA	TRBJ2-6	TRBV5-5	CASSLRGADYVLTF	TGTGCCAGCAGCTTACGGGGGGCGGACTACGTCCTGACTTTC
TRBD2	NA	TRBJ2-1	TRBV9	CASSVVAGGPSEQFF	TGTGCCAGCAGCGTAGTTGCGGGAGGGCCTAGTGAGCAGTTCTTC
NA	NA	TRBJ2-3	TRBV2	CASSPRTGGGDTQYF	TGTGCCAGCAGCCCACGGACAGGAGGGGGAGATACGCAGTATTTT
TRBD2	NA	TRBJ2-5	TRBV20-1	CSARVLAGGGRETQYF	TGCAGTGCTAGAGTACTAGCGGGAGGGGGCCGAGAGACCCAGTACTTC
TRBD1	NA	TRBJ1-1	TRBV29-1	CSFDRDRGLEAFF	TGCAGCTTTGACCGGGACAGGGGATTAGAAGCTTTCTTT
NA	few	TRBJ2-1	TRBV24-1	CATSGTNEQFF	TGTGCCACCAGTGGTACTAATGAGCAGTTCTTC
TRBD1	NA	TRBJ1-5	TRBV10-3	CAISDETGVQPQHF	TGTGCCATCAGTGACGAGACAGGGGTTCAGCCCCAGCATTTT
TRBD1	NA	TRBJ2-7	TRBV25-1	CASSYVGQSCEQYF	TGTGCCAGCAGCTACGTGGGACAGAGCTGCGAGCAGTACTTC
TRBD2	NA	TRBJ2-1	TRBV6-2/TRBV6-3	CASSYLGTSGAYNEQFF	TGTGCCAGCAGTTACTTGGGGACTAGCGGGGCCTACAATGAGCAGTTCTTC
TRBD2	many	TRBJ2-7	TRBV5-1	CASSGGLAGTREQYF	TGCGCCAGCAGCGGGGGACTAGCGGGAACGAGGGAGCAGTACTTC
TRBD2	many	TRBJ2-7	TRBV4-1	CASSRETSAPGGEQYF	TGCGCCAGCAGCCGAGAGACTAGCGCCCCGGGTGGCGAGCAGTACTTC
NA	NA	TRBJ1-2	TRBV19	CASSMAEGPYGYTF	TGTGCCAGTAGTATGGCTGAGGGCCCCTATGGCTACACCTTC
NA	NA	TRBJ1-4	TRBV10-3	CAISETRELNEKLFF	TGTGCCATCAGTGAGACGCGGGAGCTTAATGAAAAACTGTTTTTT
NA	NA	TRBJ2-5	TRBV25-1	CASSAARETQYF	TGTGCCAGCAGTGCTGCCCGGGAGACCCAGTACTTC
NA	NA	TRBJ2-1	TRBV18	CANSPPINEQFF	TGTGCCAACTCACCACCGATTAATGAGCAGTTCTTC
NA	many	TRBJ1-5	TRBV2	CASSEDPGPFSQPQHF	TGTGCCAGCAGCGAGGACCCAGGGCCCTTCTCCCAGCCCCAGCATTTT
TRBD2	many	TRBJ2-1	TRBV20-1	CSASLGGSYNEQFF	TGCAGTGCTAGCCTGGGCGGGAGCTACAATGAGCAGTTCTTC
NA	many	TRBJ1-6	TRBV5-4	CASSTGKGFNSPLHF	TGTGCCAGCAGCACTGGAAAGGGCTTTAATTCACCCCTCCACTTT
TRBD1	NA	TRBJ1-6	TRBV7-2	CASSVRTGDSSPLHF	TGTGCCAGCAGTGTGAGGACAGGGGATTCTTCACCCCTCCACTTT
NA	NA	TRBJ2-5	TRBV20-1	CSARDRTSWETQYF	TGCAGTGCTAGAGATAGGACTTCTTGGGAGACCCAGTACTTC
NA	NA	TRBJ1-4	TRBV7-2	CVSSLGGAANEKLFF	TGTGTCAGCAGCTTAGGGGGTGCGGCTAATGAAAAACTGTTTTTT
NA	many	TRBJ1-5	TRBV7-7	CASSLGAGQPQHF	TGTGCCAGCAGCTTAGGGGCGGGTCAGCCCCAGCATTTT
NA	many	TRBJ2-5	TRBV9	CASSVGLRGTEETQYF	TGTGCCAGCAGCGTAGGTTTGAGAGGGACCGAAGAGACCCAGTACTTC
NA	many	TRBJ2-7	TRBV12-5	CASGFMDEQYF	TGTGCTAGTGGTTTTATGGACGAGCAGTACTTC
TRBD1	many	TRBJ1-2	TRBV6-1	CASSDEDGTGYGYTF	TGTGCCAGCAGTGACGAGGACGGGACAGGATATGGCTACACCTTC
TRBD2	many	TRBJ2-4	TRBV6-5	CASSYQLTSGRVDIQYF	TGTGCCAGCAGTTACCAATTGACTAGCGGGAGGGTAGACATTCAGTACTTC
TRBD1	many	TRBJ2-7	TRBV13	CASNSGRGTAYEQYF	TGTGCCAGCAACTCCGGCCGTGGGACAGCCTACGAGCAGTACTTC
NA	NA	TRBJ2-3	TRBV2	CASPTGTVRTDTQYF	TGTGCCAGCCCGACTGGGACTGTCCGCACAGATACGCAGTATTTT
NA	NA	TRBJ1-2	TRBV2	CASSQDSNYGYTF	TGTGCCAGCAGCCAAGACAGTAACTATGGCTACACCTTC
TRBD2	NA	TRBJ2-7	TRBV10-2	CASSERRLAGGLYEQYF	TGCGCCAGCAGTGAAAGAAGGCTAGCGGGGGGCCTCTACGAGCAGTACTTC
TRBD1	many	TRBJ2-4	TRBV6-5	CASSYGTGGESIQYF	TGTGCCAGCAGTTACGGGACAGGGGGCGAGAGCATTCAGTACTTC
NA	NA	TRBJ2-5	TRBV29-1	CSVVGQQETQYF	TGCAGCGTTGTAGGGCAGCAAGAGACCCAGTACTTC
TRBD1	NA	TRBJ2-2	TRBV29-1	CSVWTGDTGELFF	TGCAGCGTGTGGACAGGGGACACCGGGGAGCTGTTTTTT
NA	few	TRBJ1-3	TRBV15	CATSSGTTGNTIYF	TGTGCCACCAGCAGTGGGACAACTGGAAACACCATATATTTT
TRBD2	many	TRBJ2-7	TRBV6-1	CASTPSGSSYEQYF	TGTGCCAGCACCCCGAGCGGGAGTAGTTACGAGCAGTACTTC
TRBD2	NA	TRBJ2-5	TRBV12-3/TRBV12-4	CASRPGLAEGETQYF	TGTGCCAGCAGACCGGGACTAGCGGAAGGGGAGACCCAGTACTTC
TRBD1	NA	TRBJ2-1	TRBV11-2	CASSLQQGAYNEQFF	TGTGCCAGCAGCTTACAACAGGGGGCATACAATGAGCAGTTCTTC
TRBD1	once	TRBJ1-4	TRBV29-1	CSVTTGDEKLFF	TGCAGCGTTACGACAGGGGATGAAAAACTGTTTTTT
NA	many	TRBJ2-7	TRBV27	CASSLSRLPYEQYF	TGTGCCAGCAGTTTATCACGGTTACCCTACGAGCAGTACTTC
TRBD2	few	TRBJ2-1	TRBV19	CASSIAREAYEQFF	TGTGCCAGTAGTATCGCGCGGGAGGCCTATGAGCAGTTCTTC
NA	once	TRBJ1-6	TRBV2	CASQQFSSYNSPLHF	TGTGCCAGTCAACAGTTCAGCTCCTATAATTCACCCCTCCACTTT
TRBD1	NA	TRBJ2-7	TRBV19	CTSSLRTGSSYGQYF	TGTACCAGTAGTCTCCGGACAGGTTCCTCCTACGGGCAGTACTTC
TRBD2	NA	TRBJ2-3	TRBV12-5	CASGLGGLAGPSTDTQYF	TGTGCTAGTGGTTTGGGGGGACTAGCGGGACCTAGCACAGATACGCAGTATTTT
TRBD1	NA	TRBJ1-5	TRBV7-6	CASSQGANQPQHF	TGTGCCAGCAGTCAGGGGGCGAATCAGCCCCAGCATTTT
NA	many	TRBJ2-1	TRBV11-2	CASSLLRGGETEQFF	TGTGCCAGCAGCTTACTGCGAGGAGGGGAGACTGAGCAGTTCTTC
NA	NA	TRBJ2-1	TRBV6-2/TRBV6-3	CASSSGRTGSYNEQFF	TGTGCCAGCAGTTCAGGCCGGACGGGGTCCTACAATGAGCAGTTCTTC
NA	NA	TRBJ2-5	TRBV5-4	CASSEGGSFAETQYF	TGTGCCAGCAGCGAGGGGGGTTCCTTCGCAGAGACCCAGTACTTC